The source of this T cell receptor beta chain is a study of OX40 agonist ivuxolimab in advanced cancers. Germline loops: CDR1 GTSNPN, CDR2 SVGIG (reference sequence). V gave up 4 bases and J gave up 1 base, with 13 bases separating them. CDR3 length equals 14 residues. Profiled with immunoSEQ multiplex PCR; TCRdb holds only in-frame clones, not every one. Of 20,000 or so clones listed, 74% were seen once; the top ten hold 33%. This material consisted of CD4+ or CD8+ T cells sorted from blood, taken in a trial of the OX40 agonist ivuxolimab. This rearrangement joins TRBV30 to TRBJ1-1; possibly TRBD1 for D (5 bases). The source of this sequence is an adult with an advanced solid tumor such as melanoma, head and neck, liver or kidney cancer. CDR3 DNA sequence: TGTGCCTGGACGGCGGGGCCATGGAACACTGAAGCTTTCTTT. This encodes CAWTAGPWNTEAFF.